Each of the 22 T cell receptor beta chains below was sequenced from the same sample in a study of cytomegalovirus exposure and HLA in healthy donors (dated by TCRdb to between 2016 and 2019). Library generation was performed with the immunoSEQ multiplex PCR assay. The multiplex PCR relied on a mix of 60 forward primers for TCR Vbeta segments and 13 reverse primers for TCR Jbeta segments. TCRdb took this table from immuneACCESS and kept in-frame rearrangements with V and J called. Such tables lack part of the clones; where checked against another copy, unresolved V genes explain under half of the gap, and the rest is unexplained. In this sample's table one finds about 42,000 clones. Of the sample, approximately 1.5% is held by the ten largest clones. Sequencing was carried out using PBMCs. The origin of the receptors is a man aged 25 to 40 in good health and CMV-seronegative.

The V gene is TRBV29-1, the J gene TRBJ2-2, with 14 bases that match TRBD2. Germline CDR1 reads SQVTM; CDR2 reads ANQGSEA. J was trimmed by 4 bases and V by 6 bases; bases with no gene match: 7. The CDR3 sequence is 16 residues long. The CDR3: CSVAGTSGSGTGELFF. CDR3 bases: TGCAGCGTCGCCGGGACTAGCGGGAGCGGCACCGGGGAGCTGTTTTTT.

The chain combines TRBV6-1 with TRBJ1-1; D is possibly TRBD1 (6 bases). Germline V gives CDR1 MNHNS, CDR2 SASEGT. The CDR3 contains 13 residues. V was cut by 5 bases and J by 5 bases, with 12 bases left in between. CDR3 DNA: TGTGCCAGCAGTTATAACAGGGAAACTGAAGCTTTCTTT. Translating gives CASSYNRETEAFF.

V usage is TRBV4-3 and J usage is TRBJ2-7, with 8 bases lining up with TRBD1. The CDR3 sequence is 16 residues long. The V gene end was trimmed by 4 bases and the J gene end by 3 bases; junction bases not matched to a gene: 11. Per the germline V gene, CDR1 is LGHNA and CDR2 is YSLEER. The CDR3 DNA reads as TGCGCCAGCAGCCGGGATTTTCAGGGGGCAGTCTACGAGCAGTACTTC. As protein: CASSRDFQGAVYEQYF.

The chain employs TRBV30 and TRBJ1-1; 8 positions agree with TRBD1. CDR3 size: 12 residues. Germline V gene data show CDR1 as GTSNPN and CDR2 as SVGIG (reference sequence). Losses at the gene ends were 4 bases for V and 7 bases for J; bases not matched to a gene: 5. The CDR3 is CAWNRDRSEAFF. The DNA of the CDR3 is TGTGCCTGGAACCGGGACAGGAGTGAAGCTTTCTTT. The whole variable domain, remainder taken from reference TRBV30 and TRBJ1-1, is SQTIHQWPATLVQPVGSPLSLECTVEGTSNPNLYWYRQAAGRGLQLLFYSVGIGQISSEVPQNLSASRPQDRQFILSSKKLLLSDSGFYLCAWNRDRSEAFFGQGTRLTVV.

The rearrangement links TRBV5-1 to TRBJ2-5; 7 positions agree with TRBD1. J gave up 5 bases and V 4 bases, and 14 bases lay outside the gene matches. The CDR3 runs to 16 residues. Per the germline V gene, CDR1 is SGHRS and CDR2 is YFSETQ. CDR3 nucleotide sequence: TGCGCCAGCAGCCTCTCAACACACAGGGGCCGGGAGACCCAGTACTTC. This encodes CASSLSTHRGRETQYF. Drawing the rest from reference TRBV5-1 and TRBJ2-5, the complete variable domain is KAGVTQTPRYLIKTRGQQVTLSCSPISGHRSVSWYQQTPGQGLQFLFEYFSETQRNKGNFPGRFSGRQFSNSRSEMNVSTLELGDSALYLCASSLSTHRGRETQYFGPGTRLLVL.

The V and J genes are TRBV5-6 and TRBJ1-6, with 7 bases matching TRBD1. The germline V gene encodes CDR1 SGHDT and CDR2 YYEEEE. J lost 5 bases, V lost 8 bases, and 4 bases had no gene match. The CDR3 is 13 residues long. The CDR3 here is CASRTGNNSPLHF. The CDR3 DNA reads TGTGCCAGTCGGACAGGCAATAATTCACCCCTCCACTTT. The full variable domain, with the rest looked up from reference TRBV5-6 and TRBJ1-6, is DAGVTQSPTHLIKTRGQQVTLRCSPKSGHDTVSWYQQALGQGPQFIFQYYEEEERQRGNFPDRFSGHQFPNYSSELNVNALLLGDSALYLCASRTGNNSPLHFGNGTRLTVT.

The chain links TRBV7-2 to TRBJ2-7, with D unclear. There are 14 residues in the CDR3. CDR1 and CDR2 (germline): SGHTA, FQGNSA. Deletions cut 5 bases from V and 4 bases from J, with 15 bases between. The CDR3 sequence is CASSLSASLYEQYF. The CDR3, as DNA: TGTGCCAGCAGCCTTTCAGCGTCCCTTTACGAGCAGTACTTC.

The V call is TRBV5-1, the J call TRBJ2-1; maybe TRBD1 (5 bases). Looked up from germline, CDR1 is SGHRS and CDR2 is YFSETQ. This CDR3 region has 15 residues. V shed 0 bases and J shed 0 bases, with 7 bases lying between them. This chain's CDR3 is CASSLGQSSYNEQFF. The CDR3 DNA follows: TGCGCCAGCAGCTTGGGACAGAGCTCCTACAATGAGCAGTTCTTC.

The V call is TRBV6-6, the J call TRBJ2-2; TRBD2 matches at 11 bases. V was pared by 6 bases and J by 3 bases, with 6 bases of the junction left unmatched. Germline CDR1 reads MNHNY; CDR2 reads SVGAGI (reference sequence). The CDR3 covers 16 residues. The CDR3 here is CASRSGTSGYTGELFF. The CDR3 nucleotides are TGTGCCAGCAGGTCCGGGACTAGCGGTTACACCGGGGAGCTGTTTTTT.

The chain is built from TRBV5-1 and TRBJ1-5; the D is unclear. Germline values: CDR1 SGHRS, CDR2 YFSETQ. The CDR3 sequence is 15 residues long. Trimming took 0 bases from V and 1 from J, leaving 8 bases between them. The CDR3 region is CASSLGERSNQPQHF. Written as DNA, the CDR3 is TGCGCCAGCAGCTTGGGGGAGAGAAGCAATCAGCCCCAGCATTTT.

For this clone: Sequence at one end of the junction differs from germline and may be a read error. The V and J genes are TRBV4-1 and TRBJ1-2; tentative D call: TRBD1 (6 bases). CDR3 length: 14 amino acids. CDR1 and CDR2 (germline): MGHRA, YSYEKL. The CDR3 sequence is CASNQAGQNYGYTF. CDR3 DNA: TGCGCCAGCAACCAAGCGGGACAAAACTATGGCTACACCTTC.

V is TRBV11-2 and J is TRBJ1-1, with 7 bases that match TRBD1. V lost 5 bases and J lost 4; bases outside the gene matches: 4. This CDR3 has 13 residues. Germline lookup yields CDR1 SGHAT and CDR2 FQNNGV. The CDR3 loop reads CASSQQGSTEAFF. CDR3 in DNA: TGTGCCAGCAGCCAACAGGGGAGCACTGAAGCTTTCTTT.

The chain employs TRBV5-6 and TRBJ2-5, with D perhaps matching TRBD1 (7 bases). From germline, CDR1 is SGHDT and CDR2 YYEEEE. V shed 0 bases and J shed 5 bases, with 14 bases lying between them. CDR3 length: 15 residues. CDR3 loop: CASSLAGQGGETQYF. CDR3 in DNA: TGTGCCAGCAGCTTGGCCGGTCAGGGGGGCGAGACCCAGTACTTC.

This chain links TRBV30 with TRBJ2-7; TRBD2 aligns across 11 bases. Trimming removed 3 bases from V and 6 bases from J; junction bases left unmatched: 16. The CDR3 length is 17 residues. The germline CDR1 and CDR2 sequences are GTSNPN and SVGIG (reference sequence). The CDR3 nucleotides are TGTGCCTGGAGCAAATTGGAACTAGCGGGAGTCTTGACCGAGCAGTACTTC. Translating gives CAWSKLELAGVLTEQYF.

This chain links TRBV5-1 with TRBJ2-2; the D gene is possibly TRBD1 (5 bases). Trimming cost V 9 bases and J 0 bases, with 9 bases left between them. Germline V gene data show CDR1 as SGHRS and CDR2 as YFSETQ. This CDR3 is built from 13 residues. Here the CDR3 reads CATQGSNTGELFF. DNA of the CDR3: TGCGCCACCCAGGGTTCGAACACCGGGGAGCTGTTTTTT.

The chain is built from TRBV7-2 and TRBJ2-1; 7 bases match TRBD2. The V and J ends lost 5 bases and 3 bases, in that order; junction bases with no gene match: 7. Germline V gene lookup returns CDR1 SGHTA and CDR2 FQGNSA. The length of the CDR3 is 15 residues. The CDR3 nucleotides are TGTGCCAGCAGCCTCTTTAGCGGGCTCTACAATGAGCAGTTCTTC. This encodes CASSLFSGLYNEQFF.

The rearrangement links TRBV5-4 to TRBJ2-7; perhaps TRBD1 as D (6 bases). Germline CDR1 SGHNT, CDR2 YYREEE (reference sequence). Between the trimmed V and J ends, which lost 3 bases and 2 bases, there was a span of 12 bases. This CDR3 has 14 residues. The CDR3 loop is CASSSRDNPYEQYF. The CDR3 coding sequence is TGTGCCAGCAGCTCCCGGGACAACCCCTACGAGCAGTACTTC.

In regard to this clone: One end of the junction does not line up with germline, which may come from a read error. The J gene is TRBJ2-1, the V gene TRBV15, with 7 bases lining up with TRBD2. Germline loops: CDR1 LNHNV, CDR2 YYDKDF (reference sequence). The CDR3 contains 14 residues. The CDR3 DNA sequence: TGTGCCACCAGCAGAGAAGTGTGGGCTAGCGGTTTAATCTTC. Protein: CATSREVWASGLIF.

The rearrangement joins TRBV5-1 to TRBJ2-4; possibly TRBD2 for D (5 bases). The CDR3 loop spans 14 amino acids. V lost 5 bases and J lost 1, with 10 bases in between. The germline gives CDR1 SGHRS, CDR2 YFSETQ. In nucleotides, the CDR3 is TGCGCCAGCAGTCTCGGGGATGCCAAAAACATTCAGTACTTC. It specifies CASSLGDAKNIQYF. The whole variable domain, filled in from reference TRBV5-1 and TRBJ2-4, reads KAGVTQTPRYLIKTRGQQVTLSCSPISGHRSVSWYQQTPGQGLQFLFEYFSETQRNKGNFPGRFSGRQFSNSRSEMNVSTLELGDSALYLCASSLGDAKNIQYFGAGTRLSVL.

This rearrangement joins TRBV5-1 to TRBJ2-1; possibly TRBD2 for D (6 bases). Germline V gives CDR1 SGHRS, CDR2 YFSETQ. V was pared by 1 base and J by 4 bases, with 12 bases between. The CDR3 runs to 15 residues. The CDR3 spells CASSLRPAGYNEQFF. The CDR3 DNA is TGCGCCAGCAGCTTGAGACCCGCGGGGTACAATGAGCAGTTCTTC.

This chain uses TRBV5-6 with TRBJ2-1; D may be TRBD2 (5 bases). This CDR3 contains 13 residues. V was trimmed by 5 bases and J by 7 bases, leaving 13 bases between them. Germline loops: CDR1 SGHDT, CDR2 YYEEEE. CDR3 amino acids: CASSQLEWNEQFF. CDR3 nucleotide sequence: TGTGCCAGCAGTCAACTAGAGTGGAATGAGCAGTTCTTC.

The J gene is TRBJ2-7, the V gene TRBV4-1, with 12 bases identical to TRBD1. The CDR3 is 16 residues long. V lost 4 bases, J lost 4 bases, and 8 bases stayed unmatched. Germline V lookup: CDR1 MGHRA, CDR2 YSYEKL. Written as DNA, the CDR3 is TGCGCCAGCAGCCTAGGGACAGGGGGCGCCGGGTACGAGCAGTACTTC. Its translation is CASSLGTGGAGYEQYF.